A selection of T cell receptor beta chains follows, all from one sample in a study of T cells in Graves' hyperthyroidism and ophthalmopathy. Each CDR3 protein is one row after TCRdb ran MiXCR on the multiplex PCR reads. In the table there are about 400,000 distinct CDR3 sequences, approximately 14% of which are singletons. Sequencing was done on a sample of blood. The receptors shown here come from a woman between 18 and 30 years old with Graves' hyperthyroidism. Both conserved end residues are part of each CDR3. Fields, in order: clone size, V gene, J gene, D gene, CDR3 protein, CDR3 DNA. D genes are given only for firm matches. Clone size is stated in some rows and not others, as once, few, many or a class when expanded.

>many|TRBV7-9|TRBJ2-1|.
CASSHDQTSYNEQFF
TGTGCCAGCAGCCACGACCAGACCTCCTACAATGAGCAGTTCTTC
>.|TRBV6-2/TRBV6-3|TRBJ2-1|.
CASALRGLSDNEQFF
TGTGCCAGCGCACTCCGGGGCTTAAGCGACAATGAGCAGTTCTTC
>many|TRBV29-1|TRBJ2-3|TRBD2
CSVGTSGSQTDTQYF
TGCAGCGTTGGGACTAGCGGGAGTCAAACAGATACGCAGTATTTT
>few|TRBV7-3|TRBJ1-1|.
CASSSKGMDGDTEAFF
TGTGCCAGCAGCTCCAAAGGGATGGATGGGGACACTGAAGCTTTCTTT
>many|TRBV20-1|TRBJ2-7|.
CSARDAQGRYEQYF
TGCAGTGCTAGAGATGCCCAGGGGAGGTACGAGCAGTACTTC
>.|TRBV10-3|TRBJ2-3|.
CAIRVYPNNTQYF
TGTGCCATCAGGGTGTACCCCAACAATACGCAGTATTTT
>many|TRBV7-3|TRBJ2-3|.
CASSPPGAGSTDTQYF
TGTGCCAGCAGCCCCCCGGGCGCGGGGTCCACAGATACGCAGTATTTT
>many|TRBV3-1|TRBJ1-4|.
CASSQNQRATNEKLFF
TGTGCCAGCAGCCAAAATCAACGCGCCACTAATGAAAAACTGTTTTTT
>.|TRBV7-7|TRBJ2-1|TRBD1
CASSPRQGAIHNEQFF
TGTGCTAGCAGCCCCAGACAGGGGGCTATCCACAATGAGCAGTTCTTC
>many|TRBV20-1|TRBJ2-1|.
CSARDLGQGTGNEQFF
TGCAGTGCTAGAGATCTAGGGCAGGGGACGGGAAATGAGCAGTTCTTC
>many|TRBV28|TRBJ2-1|TRBD2
CASSFPSGINNEQFF
TGTGCCAGCAGTTTCCCCAGCGGGATCAACAATGAGCAGTTCTTC
>few|TRBV6-5|TRBJ2-7|TRBD1
CASSYSGQASGEQYF
TGTGCCAGCAGTTACTCGGGACAGGCCTCGGGGGAGCAGTACTTC
>many|TRBV20-1|TRBJ2-3|.
CSASAVEPSTDTQYF
TGCAGTGCTAGTGCTGTAGAGCCTAGCACAGATACGCAGTATTTT
>.|TRBV5-4|TRBJ2-1|.
CASSRDWTTYNEQFF
TGTGCCAGCAGCCGGGACTGGACCACCTACAATGAGCAGTTCTTC
>many|TRBV20-1|TRBJ1-1|.
CSARGGKDTEAFF
TGCAGTGCTAGGGGGGGAAAAGACACTGAAGCTTTCTTT
>many|TRBV11-2|TRBJ2-5|TRBD2
CASTGLAATQYF
TGTGCCAGTACGGGACTAGCCGCGACCCAGTACTTC
>.|TRBV4-3|TRBJ2-1|.
CASSQDLSYNEQFF
TGCGCCAGCAGCCAAGATCTCTCGTACAATGAGCAGTTCTTC
>many|TRBV3-1|TRBJ2-3|.
CASSDLLSSTDTQYF
TGTGCCAGCAGCGATTTATTGAGCAGCACAGATACGCAGTATTTT
>many|TRBV20-1|TRBJ2-7|TRBD1
CRAATGTYEQYF
TGCAGAGCGGCGACAGGGACGTACGAGCAGTACTTC
>.|TRBV27|TRBJ2-7|TRBD2
CASSLGTSIREQYF
TGTGCCAGCAGTTTAGGGACTAGTATTCGCGAGCAGTACTTC
>few|TRBV6-2/TRBV6-3|TRBJ1-5|TRBD1
CASSYNGTGSGFNQPQHF
TGTGCCAGCAGTTACAACGGGACAGGGAGTGGGTTTAATCAGCCCCAGCATTTT
>few|TRBV20-1|TRBJ1-5|TRBD1
CSARGPLGDRALYSNQPQHF
TGCAGTGCTAGGGGACCTTTGGGGGACAGGGCCCTTTATAGCAATCAGCCCCAGCATTTT
>.|TRBV6-5|TRBJ2-7|.
CASSYGGASSYEQYF
TGTGCCAGCAGTTACGGGGGGGCCAGCTCCTACGAGCAGTACTTC
>many|TRBV20-1|TRBJ2-3|.
CSASRGGDTQYF
TGCAGTGCTAGCCGGGGAGGTGATACGCAGTATTTT
>few|TRBV6-1|TRBJ2-3|.
CASSEAVAQPLYTQYF
TGTGCCAGCAGTGAAGCAGTAGCCCAACCCCTCTATACGCAGTATTTT
>.|TRBV28|TRBJ2-3|TRBD2
CASSRGLAGGGDTQYF
TGTGCCAGCAGCAGGGGGCTAGCGGGAGGAGGAGATACGCAGTATTTT
>few|TRBV2|TRBJ2-3|.
CASSDGIRTQYF
TGTGCCAGCAGTGACGGGATTCGTACGCAGTATTTT
>few|TRBV27|TRBJ2-7|.
CASSLQRSYEQYF
TGTGCCAGCAGTTTACAGAGATCCTACGAGCAGTACTTC
>few|TRBV6-4|TRBJ2-3|.
CASSVTGAADTQYF
TGTGCCAGCAGTGTAACGGGGGCCGCAGATACGCAGTATTTT
>few|TRBV20-1|TRBJ2-1|.
CSDRHGRNNEQFF
TGCAGTGACAGACACGGCCGTAACAATGAGCAGTTCTTC
>many|TRBV18|TRBJ2-1|.
CASSPGTYNEQFF
TGTGCCAGCTCTCCCGGGACGTACAATGAGCAGTTCTTC
>many|TRBV28|TRBJ2-2|.
CASSFRLDGTGELFF
TGTGCCAGCAGTTTCAGGCTAGATGGCACCGGGGAGCTGTTTTTT
>.|TRBV6-1|TRBJ2-2|.
CASSTIRAPNTGELFF
TGTGCCAGCAGTACCATCAGGGCTCCGAACACCGGGGAGCTGTTTTTT
>many|TRBV6-1|TRBJ1-1|.
CASSEGQGSTEAFF
TGTGCCAGCAGTGAAGGTCAGGGGAGTACTGAAGCTTTCTTT
>.|TRBV28|TRBJ2-7|TRBD2
CASSLRGGSVSYEQYF
TGTGCCAGCAGTTTGCGGGGAGGGAGTGTCTCCTACGAGCAGTACTTC
>.|TRBV27|TRBJ2-2|TRBD2
CASSLSGGTSGGVDTGELFF
TGTGCCAGCAGTTTATCGGGGGGGACTAGCGGGGGGGTCGACACCGGGGAGCTGTTTTTT
>.|TRBV14|TRBJ1-1|.
CASSQMAGGRTEAFF
TGTGCCAGCAGCCAAATGGCGGGGGGGCGGACTGAAGCTTTCTTT
>.|TRBV12-3/TRBV12-4|TRBJ2-7|TRBD1
CASTRTGSLSYEQYF
TGTGCCAGCACCCGGACAGGGAGTCTCTCCTACGAGCAGTACTTC
>many|TRBV20-1|TRBJ1-1|.
CSARGSPYTEAFF
TGCAGTGCTAGAGGGTCACCGTACACTGAAGCTTTCTTT
>few|TRBV3-1|TRBJ2-3|TRBD2
CASSRLSGGARDTQYF
TGTGCCAGCAGTCGACTTAGCGGGGGGGCAAGAGATACGCAGTATTTT
>.|TRBV5-1|TRBJ2-7|TRBD2
CASSLGLAGGPFSEQYF
TGCGCCAGCAGCTTGGGACTAGCGGGAGGGCCGTTTAGCGAGCAGTACTTC
>.|TRBV28|TRBJ2-1|TRBD2
CASSPWGGSSYNEQFF
TGTGCCAGCAGTCCTTGGGGGGGAAGCTCCTACAATGAGCAGTTCTTC
>many|TRBV24-1|TRBJ1-5|.
CATSDSTRDTNSNQPQHF
TGTGCCACCAGTGATTCGACCCGGGACACTAATAGCAATCAGCCCCAGCATTTT
>once|TRBV2|TRBJ1-2|.
CASRADTLYGYTF
TGTGCCAGTAGAGCGGACACCCTCTATGGCTACACCTTC
>many|TRBV11-2|TRBJ2-7|.
CASSLWYF
TGTGCCAGCAGCTTATGGTACTTC
>.|TRBV6-1|TRBJ2-5|TRBD1
CASRIFRTGQETQYF
TGTGCCAGCAGGATTTTTAGGACAGGGCAAGAGACCCAGTACTTC
>few|TRBV6-2/TRBV6-3|TRBJ2-7|.
CASSYSRGSYPPNSYEQYF
TGTGCCAGCAGTTACTCGAGGGGCAGCTACCCTCCTAACTCCTACGAGCAGTACTTC
>few|TRBV20-1|TRBJ1-1|.
CSAHASEAFF
TGCAGTGCCCATGCGAGTGAAGCTTTCTTT
>many|TRBV29-1|TRBJ1-6|TRBD1
CSARQGANSPLHF
TGCAGCGCAAGACAGGGGGCCAATTCACCCCTCCACTTT
>.|TRBV11-1|TRBJ2-7|TRBD1
CASRPRPGQGNYEQYF
TGTGCCAGCAGACCGAGACCGGGACAGGGAAACTACGAGCAGTACTTC
>many|TRBV5-1|TRBJ2-1|TRBD1
CASSLAPGQVNEQFF
TGCGCCAGCAGCTTGGCCCCGGGACAGGTCAATGAGCAGTTCTTC
>.|TRBV9|TRBJ2-2|.
CASSASLAAAMGNTGELFF
TGTGCCAGCAGCGCCAGCTTGGCCGCCGCGATGGGGAACACCGGGGAGCTGTTTTTT
>.|TRBV7-6|TRBJ2-7|.
CASSSRDGAYEQYF
TGTGCCAGCAGCTCACGGGACGGCGCCTACGAGCAGTACTTC
>few|TRBV12-3/TRBV12-4|TRBJ2-2|TRBD2
CASTILAGRSGPGELFF
TGTGCCAGCACTATACTAGCGGGTCGTTCCGGACCCGGGGAGCTGTTTTTT
>once|TRBV20-1|TRBJ2-7|TRBD2
CSASVITSGRNEQYF
TGCAGTGCTAGCGTTATTACTAGCGGGAGAAACGAGCAGTACTTC